Described below is a single T cell receptor (beta chain) sequence and its context. In the study's own analysis: Using reference gene primer amplification, nucleated cell counts were estimated. Measured with immunoSEQ multiplex PCR; TCRdb has only the in-frame clones, and not every one. V and J calls and clone size are those listed in that table; D and trimming were worked out from the DNA. Of tens of thousands of clones in the sample, approximately 86% were seen once. This entry belongs to a study of blood T cell repertoires in COVID-19. Looking at the study overall: Acute and convalescent COVID-19 specimens originated in the United States, Italy and Spain. In each case, the material was cDNA or gDNA derived from T cells, B-cell-depleted T cells, or PBMCs.

Per germline, CDR1 ENHRY and CDR2 SYGVKD. The V gene end was trimmed by 7 bases and the J gene end by 3 bases; junction bases not matched to a gene: 8. There are 15 residues in the CDR3. The V and J genes are TRBV10-3 and TRBJ2-2, with TRBD2 identical over 7 bases. The sequenced sample consisted of peripheral blood. This TCR derives from a human donor with active COVID-19. The donor label of this sample is uncertain. Here the CDR3 reads CAITRLAGDTGELFF. CDR3 DNA sequence: TGTGCCATCACTAGACTAGCCGGCGACACCGGGGAGCTGTTTTTT.